Listed below are T cell receptor beta chains from one sample, sequenced in a study of blood T cell repertoires in COVID-19. Sequencing was performed with immunoSEQ multiplex PCR; in TCRdb, only in-frame clones are kept and a portion is missing. This sample has about 220,000 clones, with 83% found just once. Sequencing used PBMCs or T cells enriched from blood (not recorded which). The receptor source for this set is a woman in her thirties or forties who had been exposed to COVID-19. CDR3s include the opening cysteine and the closing phenylalanine or tryptophan. The D gene is left open where the match is weak. The size field is filled for only some rows; it gives once, few, many or a size class.

v_call	j_call	d_call	clone_size	cdr3_nt	cdr3_aa
TRBV9	TRBJ2-6	-	-	TGTGCCAGCAGCGTAGGGGGAGGTGGGGCCAACGTCCTGACTTTC	CASSVGGGGANVLTF
TRBV19	TRBJ1-6	-	-	TGTGCCAGTACAAGCTACCCCGCCAACCCCGTACCCCTCCACTTT	CASTSYPANPVPLHF
TRBV19	TRBJ1-2	TRBD1	few	TGTGCCAGTAGTTTTGAACAGGGGGACTATGGCTACACCTTC	CASSFEQGDYGYTF
TRBV3-1/TRBV3-2	TRBJ2-1	-	few	TGTGCCAGCGGGGGGGCCGGCTTGTACAATGAGCAGTTCTTC	CASGGAGLYNEQFF
TRBV5-1	TRBJ2-1	TRBD2	few	TGCGCCAGCAGGTCGGGACTAGCAACGAATGAGCAGTTCTTC	CASRSGLATNEQFF
TRBV5-4	TRBJ2-5	-	-	TGTGCCAGCAGCTTGGCCGGGCTAGCAGGAGAGACCCAGTACTTC	CASSLAGLAGETQYF
TRBV12-3/TRBV12-4	TRBJ1-2	TRBD1	-	TGTGCCAGCAGTTTTCCACAGGGGCGCGGCTACACCTTC	CASSFPQGRGYTF
TRBV27	TRBJ1-1	-	-	TGTGCCAGCAGTTTCACAGGGACGGGGAACACTGAAGCTTTCTTT	CASSFTGTGNTEAFF
TRBV19	TRBJ1-1	TRBD1	-	TGTGCCAGTAGTATCGACAGGGGGCAAATTGAAGCTTTCTTT	CASSIDRGQIEAFF
TRBV7-7	TRBJ2-5	-	-	TGTGCCAGCAGCTTAGAGGCGAGGCCCGGAGAGACCCAGTACTTC	CASSLEARPGETQYF
TRBV4-2	TRBJ2-7	TRBD1	-	TGTGCCAGCAGCTTATCGGGACAGGGGAACGAGCAGTACTTC	CASSLSGQGNEQYF
TRBV29-1	TRBJ1-2	-	-	TGCAGCGCCCCGTCGTTATATGGCTACACCTTC	CSAPSLYGYTF
TRBV6-1	TRBJ1-6	-	-	TGTGCCAGCGCCAACAGGGCGGGCAATTCACCCCTCCACTTT	CASANRAGNSPLHF
TRBV19	TRBJ2-5	-	-	TGTGCCAGTAGTTCATCAGGGAAAGAGACCCAGTACTTC	CASSSSGKETQYF
TRBV30	TRBJ2-4	TRBD2	once	TGTGCCTGGAGTGACCGCGGGGGAACCAAAAACATTCAGTACTTC	CAWSDRGGTKNIQYF
TRBV7-3	TRBJ2-3	-	few	TGTGCCAGCAGCCCATCCGTCGGGACTTTCGGCACAGATACGCAGTATTTT	CASSPSVGTFGTDTQYF
TRBV7-2	TRBJ2-5	-	-	TGTGCCAGCAGCTTAAAAGGGGCCCAAGAGACCCAGTACTTC	CASSLKGAQETQYF
TRBV9	TRBJ1-6	TRBD1	-	TGTGCCAGCAGCCTGGGGACAGGGGAAAATTCACCCCTCCACTTT	CASSLGTGENSPLHF
TRBV18	TRBJ2-7	TRBD2	many	TGTGCCAGCTCACCGACTAGCGGGGGGGCCTACGAGCAGTACTTC	CASSPTSGGAYEQYF
TRBV7-3	TRBJ2-7	-	-	TGTGCCAGCAGCTTAGGGCCGGGACTTTCCTACGAGCAGTACTTC	CASSLGPGLSYEQYF
TRBV3-1/TRBV3-2	TRBJ1-5	-	-	TGTGCCAGCAGCGACAGCGCTTTGACGACTCTATATAGCAATCAGCCCCAGCATTTT	CASSDSALTTLYSNQPQHF
TRBV6-2/TRBV6-3	TRBJ2-2	TRBD1	-	TGTGCCAGCAGTAGACAGGGAAGGAACACCGGGGAGCTGTTTTTT	CASSRQGRNTGELFF
TRBV2	TRBJ2-3	-	once	TGTGCCAGCAGTGTCTCCAGAGATACGCAGTATTTT	CASSVSRDTQYF
TRBV19	TRBJ1-1	TRBD1	-	TGTGCCAGTACCTCCGACAGGGAAGGGACTGAAGCTTTCTTT	CASTSDREGTEAFF
TRBV28	TRBJ2-1	TRBD1	-	TGTGCCAGCAGTTTGCGGGTGCTCGGACAGGCCAAGTGGCAGTTCTTC	CASSLRVLGQAKWQFF
TRBV27	TRBJ2-6	TRBD1	-	TGTGCCAGCAGCCGGGACAGGGGATCTGGGGCCAACGTCCTGACTTTC	CASSRDRGSGANVLTF
TRBV5-1	TRBJ2-2	-	few	TGCGCCAGCAGCCCGGGACTTAACACCGGGGAGCTGTTTTTT	CASSPGLNTGELFF
TRBV6-5	TRBJ1-2	-	-	TGTGCCAGCAGTCCGGAGGGGAGCTATGGCTACACCTTC	CASSPEGSYGYTF
TRBV27	TRBJ2-2	TRBD2	-	TGTGCCAGCAGTTACCGACTAGCGGCGAACACCGGGGAGCTGTTTTTT	CASSYRLAANTGELFF
TRBV19	TRBJ2-7	TRBD2	-	TGTGCCAGTAGTGCGGGACTAGCTGGGAACGAGCAGTACTTC	CASSAGLAGNEQYF
TRBV13	TRBJ1-2	TRBD1	-	TGTGCCAGCAGCTTATCCGGACAGGGAAAAAACTATGGCTACACCTTC	CASSLSGQGKNYGYTF
TRBV4-3	TRBJ2-6	-	-	TGCGCCAGCAGCCACGTCCCCTCTGGGGCCAACGTCCTGACTTTC	CASSHVPSGANVLTF
TRBV12-3/TRBV12-4	TRBJ1-1	-	-	TGTGCCGTTACCCCAGGGGAAGGCACTGAAGCTTTCTTT	CAVTPGEGTEAFF
TRBV11-1	TRBJ1-6	-	-	TGTGCCAGCAGCTTAGCACCCGGTAATTCACCCCTCCACTTT	CASSLAPGNSPLHF
TRBV29-1	TRBJ2-3	-	-	TGCAGCGGTCCCCCCTGTCCAAGCGGCACAGATACGCAGTATTTT	CSGPPCPSGTDTQYF
TRBV5-1	TRBJ1-4	-	-	TGCGCCAGCAGCGTCGGTCGGGGATATGAAAAACTGTTTTTT	CASSVGRGYEKLFF
TRBV28	TRBJ2-3	-	-	TGTGCCAGCACCTGGGCTAGCAGCACAGATACGCAGTATTTT	CASTWASSTDTQYF
TRBV19	TRBJ2-3	-	few	TGTGCCAGTAGTATTGGTAGCTTCGACCCCACAGATACGCAGTATTTT	CASSIGSFDPTDTQYF
TRBV4-1	TRBJ1-1	TRBD1	-	TGCGCCAGCTTACCTACAGGGGGCGCAGTAAGGAACACTGAAGCTTTCTTT	CASLPTGGAVRNTEAFF
TRBV4-3	TRBJ2-2	-	few	TGCGCCAGCAGCCAAGATTGGCGGGGCGCATTTAGGGAGCTGTTTTTT	CASSQDWRGAFRELFF
TRBV6-1	TRBJ1-5	-	-	TGTGCCAGCAGTGAGGGGAGGAATCAGCCCCAGCATTTT	CASSEGRNQPQHF
TRBV20-1	TRBJ1-2	-	-	TGCAGTGCTGAAGCCTATGGCTACACCTTC	CSAEAYGYTF
TRBV6-5	TRBJ2-3	-	-	TGTGCCAGCAGTCCAGCCGGGACAATTGCAGATACGCAGTATTTT	CASSPAGTIADTQYF
TRBV6-1	TRBJ1-5	TRBD1	once	TGTGCCAGCAGTGAATGGGACAGCCCACTTACGCCCCAGCATTTT	CASSEWDSPLTPQHF
TRBV7-2	TRBJ1-2	-	-	TGTGCCAGCAGCTTAGTGTTTGCGGGCCCCAATGCCTACACCTTC	CASSLVFAGPNAYTF
TRBV27	TRBJ2-7	-	-	TGTGCCAGCAGTTTACTGGGCAGATCCTACGAGCAGTACTTC	CASSLLGRSYEQYF
TRBV9	TRBJ2-2	-	-	TGTGCCAGCAGCCCCGCGAACACCGGGGAGCTGTTTTTT	CASSPANTGELFF
TRBV5-1	TRBJ1-3	-	-	TGCGCCAGCAGCTTGGATGGGGGAGGCGGAAACACCATATATTTT	CASSLDGGGGNTIYF